This TCR beta chain was identified in a study of blood T cell repertoires in COVID-19. Recruits, aged about 18 to 100 years, lived in some 25 US areas. Cohorts were determined from participant-reported clinical history. Two consecutive negative NP/OP PCR tests, clearance, or resolved symptoms defined Cohort 3 recovery. In the original analysis: Estimation of nucleated cell counts relied on the amplification of reference gene primers. Repertoires were generated with immunoSEQ multiplex PCR, while TCRdb's copy carries only in-frame clones and drops some. V, J and clone size were drawn from that table, and D and trimming were deduced from the DNA. Of about 140,000 clones in the sample, 60% to 80% are singletons; the top ten hold around 3%. Losses at the gene ends were 6 bases for V and 3 bases for J; bases not matched to a gene: 8. This CDR3 contains 15 residues. Germline assignment: CDR1 MNHEY and CDR2 SMNVEV (reference sequence).

The specimen sequenced was PBMCs or T cells enriched from blood (not recorded which). This clonotype was sampled from a woman aged 45-65 years who had recovered from COVID-19. V gene TRBV27 combines with J gene TRBJ2-3; 8 bases line up with TRBD2. CDR3 bases: TGTGCCAGCAGATTCGGACTAGCTAATACAGATACGCAGTATTTT. This translates into CASRFGLANTDTQYF.